These 7 T cell receptor beta chains came from one sample sequenced in a study of T cell responses to AZD1222 COVID-19 vaccine. The repertoire was sequenced with immunoSEQ multiplex PCR; TCRdb's copy has only in-frame clones and lacks some. The table shows roughly 170,000 clones, with roughly 92% occurring only once. The source material was peripheral blood, sampled 28 days after the second AZD1222 dose. The receptors here all came from an adult who received the AZD1222 COVID-19 vaccine.

This rearrangement joins TRBV15 to TRBJ1-4; 8 bases align to TRBD1. Germline V lookup: CDR1 LNHNV, CDR2 YYDKDF (reference sequence). The J segment lost 6 bases and the V segment lost 0 bases, leaving 3 bases of the junction unmatched. There are 15 residues in the CDR3. This CDR3 is CATSRDDRGDEKLFF. As DNA, the CDR3 is TGTGCCACCAGCAGAGATGACAGGGGAGATGAAAAACTGTTTTTT. Looking up the rest from reference TRBV15 and TRBJ1-4 gives the full variable domain: DAMVIQNPRYQVTQFGKPVTLSCSQTLNHNVMYWYQQKSSQAPKLLFHYYDKDFNNEADTPDNFQSRRPNTSFCFLDIRSPGLGDTAMYLCATSRDDRGDEKLFFGSGTQLSVL.

This clone was observed a few times. This specimen includes other DNA sequences encoding the same CDR3. CDR3 amino acids: CASSPDSYEQYF. CDR3 coding DNA: TGTGCCAGCTCACCAGACAGCTACGAGCAGTACTTC. V is TRBV18 and J is TRBJ2-7, with a tentative D call TRBD1 (5 bases). The V gene lost 2 bases and the J gene lost 3 bases, with 5 bases spanning the gap. CDR1 is KGHSH and CDR2 is LQKENI in the germline V gene. CDR3 length equals 12 residues. The full variable domain, its missing parts supplied by reference TRBV18 and TRBJ2-7, is NAGVMQNPRHLVRRRGQEARLRCSPMKGHSHVYWYRQLPEEGLKFMVYLQKENIIDESGMPKERFSAEFPKEGPSILRIQQVVRGDSAAYFCASSPDSYEQYFGPGTRLTVT.

This clone came up a few times. The chain's CDR3 is CASSLVLVRGKYRAEAFF. CDR3 DNA sequence: TGTGCCAGCAGCTTGGTTTTGGTCAGGGGGAAGTATAGGGCTGAAGCTTTCTTT. The chain links TRBV5-6 to TRBJ1-1; 7 bases align to TRBD1. The CDR3 totals 18 residues. Germline V CDR1 and CDR2: SGHDT, YYEEEE. V shed 0 bases, J shed 6 bases, and the junction held 17 bases outside the gene matches.

The CDR3 loop reads CASSRGGWSSYEQYF. DNA of the CDR3: TGTGCCAGCAGTCGAGGGGGATGGAGCTCCTACGAGCAGTACTTC. V is TRBV28 and J is TRBJ2-7; tentative D call: TRBD1 (6 bases). V was clipped by 5 bases and J by 0 bases, with 14 bases between them. The CDR3 spans 15 residues. CDR1 and CDR2 (germline): MDHEN, SYDVKM.

The chain combines TRBV2 with TRBJ2-5; D is uncertain. This CDR3 region has 12 residues. The V gene lost 7 bases and the J gene lost 4 bases, with 10 bases spanning the gap. CDR1 and CDR2 from the germline V gene are SNHLY and FYNNEI. The DNA of the CDR3 is TGTGCCAGCACCTTTGGGGTAGAGACCCAGTACTTC. It specifies CASTFGVETQYF.

This chain joins TRBV6-5 and TRBJ1-5, with no clear D. Deletions cut 6 bases from V and 6 bases from J, with 12 bases between. Germline CDR1 reads MNHEY; CDR2 reads SVGAGI. The CDR3 runs to 13 residues. The CDR3 coding sequence is TGTGCCAGCAGGGCCGACGATGGTCAGCCCCAGCATTTT. Translating gives CASRADDGQPQHF.

CDR3 coding DNA: TGTGCCAGCAGCCCTGACCCCCCTGAAAAACTGTTTTTT. Translation gives CASSPDPPEKLFF. The chain links TRBV14 to TRBJ1-4; D remains ambiguous. Trimming left V 4 bases short and J 7 bases short, with 10 bases between. CDR1 SGHDN and CDR2 FVKESK come from the germline V gene. The CDR3 loop spans 13 amino acids.